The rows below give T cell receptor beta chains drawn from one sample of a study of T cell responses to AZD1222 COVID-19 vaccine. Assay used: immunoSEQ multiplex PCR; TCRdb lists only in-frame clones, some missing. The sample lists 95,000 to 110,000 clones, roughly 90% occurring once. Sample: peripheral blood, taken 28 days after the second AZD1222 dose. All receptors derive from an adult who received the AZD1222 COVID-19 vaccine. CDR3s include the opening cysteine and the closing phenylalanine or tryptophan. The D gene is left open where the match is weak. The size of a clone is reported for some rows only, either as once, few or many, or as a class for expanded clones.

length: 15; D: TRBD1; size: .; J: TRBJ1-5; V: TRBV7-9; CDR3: CASSLDRGGYQPQHF; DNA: TGTGCCAGCAGCTTAGACAGGGGTGGGTATCAGCCCCAGCATTTT
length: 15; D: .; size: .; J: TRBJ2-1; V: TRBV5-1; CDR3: CASSLQGGFYNEQFF; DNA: TGCGCCAGCAGCTTGCAGGGGGGATTCTACAATGAGCAGTTCTTC
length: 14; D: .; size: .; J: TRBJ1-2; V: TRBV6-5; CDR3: CASSLSVDYYGYTF; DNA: TGTGCCAGCAGCCTCTCGGTGGATTACTATGGCTACACCTTC
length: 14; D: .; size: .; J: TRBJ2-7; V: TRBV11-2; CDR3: CASSLGPTAYEQYF; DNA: TGTGCCAGCAGCTTAGGCCCCACGGCCTACGAGCAGTACTTC
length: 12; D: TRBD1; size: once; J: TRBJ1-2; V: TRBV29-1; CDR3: CSARTGGSGYTF; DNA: TGCAGCGCCCGGACAGGGGGTAGCGGCTACACCTTC
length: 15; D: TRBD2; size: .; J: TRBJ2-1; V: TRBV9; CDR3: CASSVVLAGYNEQFF; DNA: TGTGCCAGCAGCGTAGTACTAGCGGGGTACAATGAGCAGTTCTTC
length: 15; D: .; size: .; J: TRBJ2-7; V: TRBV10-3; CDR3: CAISESRGPPDEQYF; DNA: TGTGCCATCAGTGAGTCGAGGGGACCCCCCGACGAGCAGTACTTC
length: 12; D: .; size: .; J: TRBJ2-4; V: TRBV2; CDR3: CASRPQGNIQYF; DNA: TGTGCCAGCAGACCACAGGGAAACATTCAGTACTTC
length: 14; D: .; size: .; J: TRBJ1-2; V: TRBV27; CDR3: CASSLSPGFMGYTF; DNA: TGTGCCAGCAGTTTATCACCGGGTTTTATGGGCTACACCTTC
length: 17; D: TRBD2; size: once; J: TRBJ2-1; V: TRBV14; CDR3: CASSSGTRAVTSGEQFF; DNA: TGTGCCAGCAGCTCCGGGACTAGGGCTGTGACTTCCGGCGAGCAGTTCTTC
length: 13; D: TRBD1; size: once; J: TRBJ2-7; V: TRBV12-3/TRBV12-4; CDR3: CASTTGTGSEQYF; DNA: TGTGCCAGCACCACCGGGACAGGGTCCGAGCAGTACTTC
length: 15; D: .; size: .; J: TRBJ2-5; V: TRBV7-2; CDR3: CASSLVPVGAGTQYF; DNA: TGTGCCAGCAGCTTAGTCCCGGTAGGAGCTGGGACCCAGTACTTC
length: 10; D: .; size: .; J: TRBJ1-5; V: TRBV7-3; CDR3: CASSNQPQHF; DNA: TGTGCCAGCAGCAATCAGCCCCAGCATTTT
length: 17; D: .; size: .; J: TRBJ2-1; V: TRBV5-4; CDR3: CASSWGRAGSSYNEQFF; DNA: TGTGCCAGCAGCTGGGGGAGAGCCGGAAGCTCCTACAATGAGCAGTTCTTC
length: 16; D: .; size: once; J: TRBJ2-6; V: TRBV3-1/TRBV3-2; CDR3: CASSQETVSGANVLTF; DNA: TGTGCCAGCAGCCAAGAGACGGTCTCTGGGGCCAACGTCCTGACTTTC